The 18 T cell receptor beta chains in this list originate from one sample, sequenced in a study of cytomegalovirus exposure and HLA in healthy donors. Primers for the PCR totalled 60 Vbeta and 13 Jbeta. Profiled with immunoSEQ multiplex PCR; TCRdb holds only in-frame clones, not every one. Of roughly 100,000 clones listed, roughly 75% are singletons. The sample taken for sequencing was PBMCs. The receptors derive from a woman aged 60-75 years in good health and CMV-seronegative.

In its sample, this clone was seen once. The chain has TRBV28 and TRBJ2-7, with TRBD2 as a possible D gene (6 bases). V lost 6 bases and J lost 4, with 13 bases in between. The length of the CDR3 is 13 residues. Germline-derived CDR1 and CDR2 are MDHEN and SYDVKM. CDR3 nucleotides: TGTGCCAGCAGGCCGGCGGGGTCTTACGAGCAGTACTTC. It codes for CASRPAGSYEQYF.

V gene TRBV6-5 combines with J gene TRBJ1-3; weak D call: TRBD1 (6 bases). This CDR3 has 15 amino acids. Trimming took 7 bases from V and 0 from J, leaving 13 bases between them. The V gene's germline CDR1 is MNHEY and CDR2 SVGAGI. The chain's CDR3 is CASTTTGRSGNTIYF. CDR3 nucleotides: TGTGCCAGCACCACGACAGGACGCTCTGGAAACACCATATATTTT.

The chain is built from TRBV6-5 and TRBJ1-1; D is unresolved. There are 13 residues in the CDR3. The germline V gene has CDR1 MNHEY and CDR2 SVGAGI. V was pared by 5 bases and J by 2 bases, with 9 bases between. The CDR3: CASSTYSNTEAFF. CDR3 sequence (DNA): TGTGCCAGCAGTACCTACAGTAACACTGAAGCTTTCTTT.

The chain links TRBV7-9 to TRBJ2-2, with 11 bases fitting TRBD2. CDR1 SEHNR and CDR2 FQNEAQ come from the germline V gene (reference sequence). The CDR3 runs 16 residues. V lost 5 bases and J lost 7; bases outside the gene matches: 9. Here the CDR3 reads CASSALAGGHVGELFF. Here the CDR3 DNA reads TGTGCCAGCAGCGCCTTAGCGGGGGGGCACGTCGGGGAGCTGTTTTTT.

V usage is TRBV7-2 and J usage is TRBJ2-1; D possibly corresponds to TRBD2 (6 bases). CDR1 SGHTA and CDR2 FQGNSA come from the germline V gene. The V end was cut by 1 base, the J end by 7 bases, with 17 bases between. This CDR3 is 16 amino acids long. Here the CDR3 reads CASSLGRDGSVNEQFF. CDR3 bases: TGTGCCAGCAGCTTAGGGAGGGACGGCTCCGTTAATGAGCAGTTCTTC.

This chain joins TRBV18 and TRBJ2-1; 7 bases are a match to TRBD1. CDR3 length: 16 residues. Germline lookup yields CDR1 KGHSH and CDR2 LQKENI. J was trimmed by 5 bases and V by 0 bases; bases with no gene match: 7. DNA for the CDR3: TGTGCCAGCTCACCACCCGGAAGGGGGACAGACAATGAGCAGTTCTTC. The encoded protein is CASSPPGRGTDNEQFF.

The chain combines TRBV7-2 with TRBJ2-3; unclear D gene. The CDR3 is made up of 14 amino acids. V gave up 1 base and J gave up 6 bases, with 11 bases separating them. The germline gives CDR1 SGHTA, CDR2 FQGNSA. DNA of the CDR3: TGTGCCAGCAGCTTAGTGTCTAGGTTCGATACGCAGTATTTT. The encoded protein is CASSLVSRFDTQYF.

This chain connects TRBV9 to TRBJ2-1; 8 positions agree with TRBD1. Trimming at V came to 1 base and at J to 0 bases, leaving 0 bases not matched to a gene. CDR3 length: 15 amino acids. Germline CDR1 and CDR2: SGDLS and YYNGEE. Here the CDR3 DNA reads TGTGCCAGCAGCGTAACAGGGGGCTCCTACAATGAGCAGTTCTTC. It yields the protein CASSVTGGSYNEQFF.

V is TRBV19 and J is TRBJ2-5; weak D call: TRBD1 (5 bases). This CDR3 is 13 amino acids long. CDR1 is LNHDA and CDR2 is SQIVND in the germline V gene (reference sequence). V shed 5 bases and J shed 5 bases, with 12 bases lying between them. The CDR3 is CASSVQGSETQYF. The CDR3 region has the DNA TGTGCCAGTAGTGTCCAGGGTTCCGAGACCCAGTACTTC.

J is TRBJ1-2 and V is TRBV2; D unclear. V lost 7 bases, J lost 1 base, and 13 bases lay in between. The germline V gene has CDR1 SNHLY and CDR2 FYNNEI. The CDR3 is 14 residues long. DNA for the CDR3: TGTGCCAGCACGGGAGGACTACTTAACTATGGCTACACCTTC. Translation: CASTGGLLNYGYTF.

The V call is TRBV2, the J call TRBJ2-7, with unresolved D. Per germline, CDR1 SNHLY and CDR2 FYNNEI. The CDR3 totals 13 residues. The ends were cut back, 7 bases at V and 0 bases at J, with 10 bases in the middle. CDR3 loop: CASMGQSSYEQYF. CDR3 nucleotide sequence: TGTGCCAGCATGGGCCAAAGCTCCTACGAGCAGTACTTC.

The chain is built from TRBV6-6 and TRBJ1-6, with D unresolved. V was trimmed by 6 bases and J by 8 bases, leaving 14 bases between them. CDR1 and CDR2 from the germline V gene are MNHNY and SVGAGI (reference sequence). The CDR3 extends over 14 amino acids. In DNA, the CDR3 is TGTGCCAGCAGATCAGGTGGCGTCGATTCACCCCTCCACTTT. Translation: CASRSGGVDSPLHF.

The chain carries TRBV29-1 and TRBJ2-7, with 9 nucleotides matching TRBD1. The CDR3 length is 14 residues. The V gene end was trimmed by 5 bases and the J gene end by 5 bases; junction bases not matched to a gene: 10. Germline loops: CDR1 SQVTM, CDR2 ANQGSEA. CDR3 bases: TGCAGCGTTCGGACCCGGGACAGGGAGCACGAGCAGTACTTC. It is translated as CSVRTRDREHEQYF.

V gene TRBV5-4 combines with J gene TRBJ1-1; 8 bases are a match to TRBD1. This CDR3 comprises 16 residues. V lost 0 bases and J lost 1; bases outside the gene matches: 5. Germline loops: CDR1 SGHNT, CDR2 YYREEE (reference sequence). The CDR3 DNA reads as TGTGCCAGCAGCTTGGGTCAGGGGGCCCCGAACACTGAAGCTTTCTTT. Protein: CASSLGQGAPNTEAFF.

The rearrangement joins TRBV5-6 to TRBJ2-1; D perhaps matches TRBD1 (5 bases). CDR1 is SGHDT, CDR2 YYEEEE, per germline. V was pared by 2 bases and J by 8 bases, with 11 bases between. The CDR3 runs 13 residues. The CDR3 loop reads CASSFPQGDEQFF. The CDR3, as DNA: TGTGCCAGCAGCTTCCCCCAGGGTGATGAGCAGTTCTTC.

The genes are TRBV9 and TRBJ2-5, with 9 bases identical to TRBD2. V was pared by 0 bases and J by 5 bases, with 8 bases of the junction left unmatched. The V gene's germline CDR1 is SGDLS and CDR2 YYNGEE. The CDR3 runs 16 residues. CDR3 in amino acids: CASSVGAGGTAETQYF. CDR3 in DNA: TGTGCCAGCAGCGTAGGAGCGGGGGGTACGGCGGAGACCCAGTACTTC.

The chain couples TRBV6-1 to TRBJ2-7, with D unresolved. There are 16 residues in the CDR3. Germline-derived CDR1 and CDR2 are MNHNS and SASEGT. The V and J ends lost 1 base and 4 bases respectively, with 17 bases between them. CDR3 nucleotide sequence: TGTGCCAGCAGTGAAGAACCGTGGCCGCCAGGTTACGAGCAGTACTTC. Encoded protein: CASSEEPWPPGYEQYF.

The chain carries TRBV5-6 and TRBJ1-2; 9 bases map to TRBD1. Trimming at V came to 2 bases and at J to 7 bases, leaving 12 bases not matched to a gene. This CDR3 is 16 amino acids long. CDR1 and CDR2 from the germline V gene are SGHDT and YYEEEE. CDR3 residues: CASSFKPGQGSRGYTF. The CDR3 DNA sequence: TGTGCCAGCAGCTTCAAGCCGGGACAGGGTTCTCGTGGCTACACCTTC.